The clone carrying this T cell receptor beta chain came up a few times. This specimen belongs to a study of blood T cell repertoires in COVID-19. Across the whole study: Acute-phase and convalescent COVID-19 samples originated in the United States, Italy and Spain. T cells, B-cell-depleted T cells, or PBMCs provided the cDNA or gDNA that served as material.

Per the original data handling: Amplification with reference gene primers provided the estimates of nucleated cell counts. Clones were read by immunoSEQ multiplex PCR, and TCRdb kept only the in-frame ones, dropping some. Clone size and the V and J calls come from that table; the DNA yielded D and trimming. The top ten clones hold 37% of a sample with about 120,000 clones, over 60% of them seen once. The CDR3 extends over 16 amino acids. The junction had 11 bases not matched to a gene; V was cut back by 6 bases and J by 5 bases. CDR1 and CDR2 from the germline V gene are SNHLY and FYNNEI. The sequencing input was peripheral blood. The sequence was collected from a middle-aged man with active or convalescent COVID-19. The V and J genes are TRBV2 and TRBJ2-3; TRBD2 matches 10 bases. Here the CDR3 reads CASSSLAGVRGDTQYF. The CDR3 DNA reads TGTGCCAGCAGCTCCCTAGCGGGGGTCCGGGGAGATACGCAGTATTTT. The whole variable domain, remainder taken from reference TRBV2 and TRBJ2-3, is EPEVTQTPSHQVTQMGQEVILRCVPISNHLYFYWYRQILGQKVEFLVSFYNNEISEKSEIFDDQFSVERPDGSNFTLKIRSTKLEDSAMYFCASSSLAGVRGDTQYFGPGTRLTVL.